One sample yielded the 16 T cell receptor beta chains listed below, sequenced in a study of CD8+CD57+ T cells in acquired aplastic anemia. Genomic DNA was employed as the template in profiling TCR beta VDJ and CDR3. TCRdb processed the reads anew with MiXCR; each CDR3 protein has one entry. The table shows 200,000 to 250,000 distinct CDR3 sequences, with more than 45% occurring only once. For sequencing, patients were chosen who had shown expansion of CD8+CD57+ cells by flow cytometry. Sequenced: sorted CD4+, CD8+, or CD8+CD57+ T cells (not recorded which) from PBMCs. Receptor source: a human donor with aplastic anemia.

The chain recombines TRBV15 with TRBJ2-7; 7 bases agree with TRBD2. Germline-derived CDR1 and CDR2 are LNHNV and YYDKDF (reference sequence). V lost 4 bases, J lost 4 bases, and 7 bases stayed unmatched. The CDR3 consists of 14 residues. The CDR3 protein is CATSIRLAGYEQYF. The DNA for the CDR3 is TGTGCCACCAGCATACGACTAGCAGGTTACGAGCAGTACTTC. Filled out from reference TRBV15 and TRBJ2-7, the complete variable domain reads DAMVIQNPRYQVTQFGKPVTLSCSQTLNHNVMYWYQQKSSQAPKLLFHYYDKDFNNEADTPDNFQSRRPNTSFCFLDIRSPGLGDTAMYLCATSIRLAGYEQYFGPGTRLTVT.

This clonotype has at least ten counts. The J gene is TRBJ1-4, the V gene TRBV4-3, with 10 bases matching TRBD1. Germline loops: CDR1 LGHNA, CDR2 YSLEER. Trimming took 3 bases from V and 4 from J; bases not matched to a gene: 2. The CDR3 has 15 residues. CDR3 DNA sequence: TGCGCCAGCAGCCAGGGGACAGGGGTTAATGAAAAACTGTTTTTT. Residues: CASSQGTGVNEKLFF.

The chain couples TRBV7-9 to TRBJ2-7; D is possibly TRBD1 (7 bases). Trimming stripped 5 bases from V and 1 base from J, with 18 bases between. The CDR3 is made up of 16 amino acids. Germline V gene sequence: CDR1 SEHNR, CDR2 FQNEAQ (reference sequence). Here the CDR3 DNA reads TGTGCCAGCAGCCAAGTGGGGGGACAGCTTTCCTACGAGCAGTACTTC. Encoded protein: CASSQVGGQLSYEQYF.

This clonotype was seen at least ten times. CDR3 amino acids: CASSLSGWTGRGGAYEQYF. For the CDR3, the DNA is TGTGCCAGCAGTCTCTCCGGTTGGACGGGGCGTGGGGGGGCCTACGAGCAGTACTTC. This rearrangement joins TRBV9 to TRBJ2-7, with 7 nucleotides matching TRBD2. The CDR3 extends over 19 amino acids. Germline CDR1 is SGDLS and CDR2 is YYNGEE. V lost 5 bases to trimming and J lost 2 bases; unmatched junction nucleotides: 22.

The J gene is TRBJ2-7, the V gene TRBV24-1, with 15 bases matching TRBD2. Germline V lookup: CDR1 KGHDR, CDR2 SFDVKD. V dropped 4 bases and J dropped 4; count of bases not matched to a gene: 7. CDR3 length: 17 residues. CDR3 in amino acids: CATSDSPGTSGRYEQYF. CDR3 coding DNA: TGTGCCACCAGTGACTCACCCGGGACTAGCGGGAGGTACGAGCAGTACTTC.

This clonotype has at least ten counts. The gene calls are TRBV5-1 and TRBJ1-6; D is unclear. The germline V gene encodes CDR1 SGHRS and CDR2 YFSETQ. V was cut by 0 bases and J by 5 bases, with 12 bases left in between. The CDR3 is 16 amino acids. CDR3 nucleotide sequence: TGCGCCAGCAGCTTGGCAAGAACCTTGAATAATTCACCCCTCCACTTT. This encodes CASSLARTLNNSPLHF.

The V and J genes are TRBV7-8 and TRBJ1-6; D gene ambiguous. The CDR3 is made up of 15 amino acids. Germline CDR1 is SGHVS and CDR2 is FQNEAQ. The ends were cut back, 8 bases at V and 10 bases at J, with 21 bases in the middle. CDR3 sequence reads: CASGTDTGRGSPLHF. The CDR3 coding sequence is TGTGCCAGCGGCACCGATACGGGCCGAGGGTCACCCCTCCACTTT.

The V gene is TRBV2, the J gene TRBJ1-2; D is unresolved. The CDR3 spans 13 residues. Germline V lookup: CDR1 SNHLY, CDR2 FYNNEI. Deletions cut 6 bases from V and 2 bases from J, with 10 bases between. The CDR3 DNA follows: TGTGCCAGCAGGCACCGATTGAACTATGGCTACACCTTC. Translation gives CASRHRLNYGYTF.

The chain links TRBV9 to TRBJ1-3; D gene ambiguous. The V gene lost 0 bases and the J gene lost 3 bases, with 10 bases spanning the gap. From germline, CDR1 is SGDLS and CDR2 YYNGEE. This CDR3 contains 15 residues. CDR3: CASSVGMALGNTIYF. CDR3 DNA: TGTGCCAGCAGCGTAGGGATGGCCCTTGGAAACACCATATATTTT.

This clonotype was seen a few times. CDR3 DNA: TGCGCCAGCAGCTGGACAGGGGGTCCTGGGGACGAGCAGTACTTC. Its protein is CASSWTGGPGDEQYF. The chain is built from TRBV10-1 and TRBJ2-7; 10 bases fit TRBD1. Trimming took 6 bases from V and 5 from J; bases not matched to a gene: 10. The CDR3 runs 15 residues. Germline V gene data show CDR1 as WNHNN and CDR2 as SYGVQD (reference sequence).

This clonotype has just a few counts. This chain joins TRBV5-8 and TRBJ2-1; D possibly matches TRBD1 or TRBD2 (5 bases each). The CDR3 loop spans 16 amino acids. The V and J ends lost 4 bases and 5 bases respectively, with 19 bases between them. Germline values: CDR1 SGHTS, CDR2 YDEGEE. The CDR3 reads CASSPVEGTPDNEQFF. The CDR3 DNA is TGTGCCAGCAGCCCCGTTGAGGGGACCCCCGACAATGAGCAGTTCTTC.

This clonotype was counted at least ten times. The V gene is TRBV24-1, the J gene TRBJ1-2; a possible D gene is TRBD1 (5 bases). Trimming removed 4 bases from V and 6 bases from J, with 17 bases in between. The CDR3 contains 15 residues. Germline V gene sequence: CDR1 KGHDR, CDR2 SFDVKD. The DNA for the CDR3 is TGTGCCACCAGTGAGGCCGTCGGGGGTCAAGATGGCTACACCTTC. It yields the protein CATSEAVGGQDGYTF.

This clonotype has more than one count but fewer than ten. The chain uses TRBV20-1 and TRBJ1-2; no firm D call. The CDR3 is 12 residues long. Germline CDR1 is DFQATT and CDR2 is SNEGSKA (reference sequence). Trimming removed 3 bases at V and 4 bases at J, with 9 bases between. In DNA form, the CDR3 reads TGCAGTGCTAGGGCGCCTTCCTATGGCTACACCTTC. This gives the protein CSARAPSYGYTF.

The chain recombines TRBV12-3 or TRBV12-4 with TRBJ1-3, with D tentatively TRBD1 (6 bases). The CDR3 extends over 16 amino acids. Trimming stripped 1 base from V and 7 bases from J, with 17 bases between. Here the CDR3 reads CASSLGRGLGRNTIYF. As DNA, the CDR3 is TGTGCCAGCAGTTTAGGTAGGGGGTTGGGAAGGAACACCATATATTTT.

This clonotype was picked up many times. The chain carries TRBV4-2 and TRBJ1-5; 9 positions match TRBD1. The germline V gene encodes CDR1 LGHNA and CDR2 YNFKEQ. The CDR3 length is 15 residues. V shed 2 bases and J 4 bases; nucleotides not matched to a gene: 3. CDR3 sequence: CASSQWDRANQPQHF. The CDR3 region has the DNA TGTGCCAGCAGCCAATGGGACAGGGCAAATCAGCCCCAGCATTTT.

This chain uses TRBV9 with TRBJ2-7, with 9 bases matching TRBD2. The CDR3 runs to 16 residues. Unmatched junction bases numbered 4, after V lost 0 bases and J lost 0 bases. The germline gives CDR1 SGDLS, CDR2 YYNGEE. CDR3 loop: CASSVEAGGSSYEQYF. For the CDR3, the DNA is TGTGCCAGCAGCGTAGAAGCGGGAGGAAGCTCCTACGAGCAGTACTTC.